This T cell receptor beta chain came from a study of post-analysis software for immune sequencing data. About the study: The courses of disease that were included comprised relapsing-remitting, secondary progressive and progressive-relapsing multiple sclerosis. Overall study findings and caveats: Significantly lower normalized Chao1 diversity was found in patients with multiple sclerosis relative to controls. A handful of TRBV segments (TRBV5-6, TRBV5-1 and TRBV20-1 among them) occurred more frequently in patients than in controls.

Trimming cost V 6 bases and J 1 base; bases outside gene matches: 6. The germline gives CDR1 ENHRY, CDR2 SYGVKD. CDR3 length: 15 amino acids. Tagging with unique molecular identifiers was a feature of the TCR beta cDNA libraries. A population of roughly 0.85 to 11 million T cells gave rise to around 530,000 cDNA molecules. TCRdb processed the PCR reads anew with MiXCR; each CDR3 protein has one entry. The table has 740,000 or so distinct CDR3 sequences, approximately 53% seen once. This clonotype turned up a few times. Its target is not known. This rearrangement joins TRBV10-3 to TRBJ2-7, with TRBD2 matching 10 bases. Material for sequencing was blood. The TCR comes from a girl under 18 with multiple sclerosis. The CDR3 spells CAIRPGTSVSYEQYF. The CDR3 nucleotides read TGTGCCATCAGGCCCGGGACTAGCGTATCCTACGAGCAGTACTTC.